A single sample gave rise to the 3 T cell receptor beta chains below, sequenced in a study of regulatory T cells in long-lasting Graves disease. Documented time point: persistent/refractory GD, antithyroid drugs over 5 years with positive TRAb. PBMCs provided the RNA from which the TCR library was made. In building TCR beta libraries, iRepertoire HTBI primers were used together with Arm-PCR of CDR3 regions. MiXCR was run by TCRdb on the multiplex PCR reads, yielding one entry per CDR3 protein. The sample has roughly 400,000 distinct CDR3 sequences; less than 25% are singletons. This material consisted of peripheral blood mononuclear cells (PBMCs), taken when the disease was refractory, from a patient treated with antithyroid drugs. The receptors shown here come from a female donor with Graves disease.

The chain joins TRBV20-1 to TRBJ2-7; 10 positions match TRBD1. The CDR3 runs to 15 residues. Unmatched junction bases numbered 5, after V lost 3 bases and J lost 0 bases. Looked up from germline, CDR1 is DFQATT and CDR2 is SNEGSKA (reference sequence). In DNA form, the CDR3 reads TGCAGTGCTAGTGGACAGGGGGTTCACTCCTACGAGCAGTACTTC. It specifies CSASGQGVHSYEQYF.

The V and J genes are TRBV20-1 and TRBJ1-3, with D perhaps matching TRBD1 (5 bases). The length of the CDR3 is 15 residues. Trimming removed 2 bases at V and 2 bases at J, with 13 bases between. Germline V gives CDR1 DFQATT, CDR2 SNEGSKA (reference sequence). DNA for the CDR3: TGCAGTGCTAGAAATAGACGGGGCGCTGGAAACACCATATATTTT. Its translation: CSARNRRGAGNTIYF.

The table lists this clonotype with a few counts. The chain couples TRBV10-3 to TRBJ2-7; 9 nucleotides match TRBD2. Germline CDR1 ENHRY, CDR2 SYGVKD. There are 18 residues in the CDR3. Trimming cost V 3 bases and J 0 bases; bases outside gene matches: 12. CDR3 sequence (DNA): TGTGCCATCAGTGACGGTAGCGGGAGCCAAACTTTCTCCTACGAGCAGTACTTC. This sequence encodes CAISDGSGSQTFSYEQYF.